This T cell receptor (beta chain) was profiled in a study of T cells in localized non-small cell lung cancer. Study-wide points: Measurement of T cell clonality placed uninvolved adjacent lung highest, above the level in tumor.

Profiling relied on immunoSEQ multiplex PCR, and the TCRdb table lists in-frame clones only, not all of them. The repertoire consists of about 77,000 clones, with approximately 90% occurring once and the leading ten covering 20% to 25%. Deletions cut 3 bases from V and 6 bases from J, with 15 bases between. The CDR3 consists of 13 residues. CDR1 GTSNPN and CDR2 SVGIG come from the germline V gene (reference sequence). Details on this clone: The antigen remains undetermined.

The sequence was obtained from a woman aged 40-70 years with stage I squamous cell lung carcinoma. This chain links TRBV30 with TRBJ2-7; a possible D gene is TRBD1 (6 bases). Sample: peripheral blood, taken before any cancer treatment. The CDR3 DNA reads TGTGCCTGGAGAGGCAGGGGAAGGGGCGAGCAGTACTTC. Translating gives CAWRGRGRGEQYF.